The entry below describes one TCR beta chain. Antigen specificity is unknown. The V and J ends lost 3 bases and 5 bases, in that order; junction bases with no gene match: 14. The CDR3 spans 17 residues. CDR1 and CDR2 from the germline V gene are SQVTM and ANQGSEA. This entry belongs to a study of cytomegalovirus exposure and HLA in healthy donors. Generated by immunoSEQ multiplex PCR, the TCRdb table keeps only in-frame clones and is missing some. Of 150,000 to 200,000 clones listed, nearly 90% are singletons. The study, taken as a whole, reports: For most TCR sequences rarity was the rule, although some public TCRs occurred in many donors. CMV antigen specificity was confirmed in vitro for a few CMV-associated chains.

The V call is TRBV29-1, the J call TRBJ2-3; 10 nucleotides agree with TRBD2. Sequenced sample: PBMCs. This TCR was recovered from a woman aged 18-29 years in good health and CMV-seropositive. The CDR3 region has the DNA TGCAGCGTTGACGGGCTAGCGGGAGCCTCCGGTGGAGATACGCAGTATTTT. Residues: CSVDGLAGASGGDTQYF.